This T cell receptor (beta chain) was documented in a study of CD8 T cells in ankylosing spondylitis. Many counts were recorded for this clonotype. TCRdb fed the 5' RACE reads into MiXCR, producing one record per CDR3 protein. The data show about 140,000 distinct CDR3 sequences, 7% to 10% seen once. The sequencing sample was made of synovial fluid, either unsorted or a sorted T cell fraction (not recorded which). This TCR derives from a male donor with ankylosing spondylitis.

The CDR3 loop is CASSLDAGTFYEQYF. In DNA form, the CDR3 reads TGCGCCAGCAGCTTGGACGCCGGAACTTTCTACGAGCAGTACTTC. The rearrangement links TRBV5-1 to TRBJ2-7; D unclear. Trimming took 0 bases from V and 3 from J, leaving 13 bases between them. Germline CDR1 is SGHRS and CDR2 is YFSETQ. This CDR3 has 15 residues.